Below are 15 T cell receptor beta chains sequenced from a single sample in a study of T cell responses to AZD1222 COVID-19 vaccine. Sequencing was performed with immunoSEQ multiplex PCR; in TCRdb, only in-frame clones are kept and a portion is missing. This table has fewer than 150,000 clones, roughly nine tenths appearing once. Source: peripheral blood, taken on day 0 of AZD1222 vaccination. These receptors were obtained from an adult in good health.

The CDR3 sequence: CASSEAPGGENIQYF. In DNA form, the CDR3 reads TGTGCCAGCAGTGAAGCGCCTGGGGGGGAAAACATTCAGTACTTC. V gene TRBV2 combines with J gene TRBJ2-4; 7 nucleotides line up with TRBD2. The germline CDR1 and CDR2 sequences are SNHLY and FYNNEI. The CDR3 loop spans 15 amino acids. V dropped 0 bases and J dropped 5; count of bases not matched to a gene: 4.

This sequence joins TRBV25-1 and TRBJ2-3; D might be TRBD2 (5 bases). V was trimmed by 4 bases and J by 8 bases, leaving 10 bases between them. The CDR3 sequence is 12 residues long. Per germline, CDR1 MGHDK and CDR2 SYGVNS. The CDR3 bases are TGTGCCAGCAGTGGGGTAAGCGGTACGCAGTATTTT. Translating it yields CASSGVSGTQYF. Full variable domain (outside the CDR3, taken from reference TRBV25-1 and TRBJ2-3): EADIYQTPRYLVIGTGKKITLECSQTMGHDKMYWYQQDPGMELHLIHYSYGVNSTEKGDLSSESTVSRIRTEHFPLTLESARPSHTSQYLCASSGVSGTQYFGPGTRLTVL.

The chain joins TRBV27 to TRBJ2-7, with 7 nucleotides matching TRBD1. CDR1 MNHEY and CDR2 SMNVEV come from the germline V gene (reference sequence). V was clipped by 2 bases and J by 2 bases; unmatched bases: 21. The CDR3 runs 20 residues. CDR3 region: CASSLPHPSPRTGRTYEQYF. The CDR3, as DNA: TGTGCCAGCAGTTTACCTCACCCAAGCCCCCGGACAGGTCGAACCTACGAGCAGTACTTC.

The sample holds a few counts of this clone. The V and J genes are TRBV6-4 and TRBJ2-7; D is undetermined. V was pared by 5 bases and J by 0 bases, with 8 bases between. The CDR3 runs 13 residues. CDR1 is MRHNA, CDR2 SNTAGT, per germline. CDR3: CASSPGSSYEQYF. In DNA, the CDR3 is TGTGCCAGCAGTCCCGGATCCTCCTACGAGCAGTACTTC.

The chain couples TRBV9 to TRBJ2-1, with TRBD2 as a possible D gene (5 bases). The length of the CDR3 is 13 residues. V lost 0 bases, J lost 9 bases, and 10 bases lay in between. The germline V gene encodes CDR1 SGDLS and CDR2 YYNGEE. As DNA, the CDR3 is TGTGCCAGCAGCGTAGGTCCAGGAGGTGAGCAGTTCTTC. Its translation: CASSVGPGGEQFF.

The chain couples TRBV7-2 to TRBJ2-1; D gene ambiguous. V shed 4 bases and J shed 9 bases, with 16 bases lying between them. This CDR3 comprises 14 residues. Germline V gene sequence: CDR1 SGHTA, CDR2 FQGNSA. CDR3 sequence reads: CASSSSAELPEQFF. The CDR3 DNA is TGTGCCAGCAGCTCCTCGGCCGAGCTTCCTGAGCAGTTCTTC.

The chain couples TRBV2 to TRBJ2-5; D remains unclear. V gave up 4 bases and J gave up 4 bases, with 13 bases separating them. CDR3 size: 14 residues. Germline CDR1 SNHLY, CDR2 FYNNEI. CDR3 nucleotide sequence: TGTGCCAGCAGTGTGTATGGGTTAGGAGAGACCCAGTACTTC. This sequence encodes CASSVYGLGETQYF.

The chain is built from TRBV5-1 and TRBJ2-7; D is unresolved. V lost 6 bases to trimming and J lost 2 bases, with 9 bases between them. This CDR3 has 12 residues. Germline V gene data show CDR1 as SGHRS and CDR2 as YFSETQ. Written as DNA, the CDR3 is TGCGCCAGCACGCAGGAAACCTACGAGCAGTACTTC. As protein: CASTQETYEQYF.

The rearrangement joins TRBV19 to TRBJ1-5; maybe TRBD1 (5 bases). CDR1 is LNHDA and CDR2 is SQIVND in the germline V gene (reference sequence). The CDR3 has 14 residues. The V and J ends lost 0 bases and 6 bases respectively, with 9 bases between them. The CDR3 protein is CASSIDRESQPQHF. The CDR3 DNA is TGTGCCAGTAGTATAGACAGGGAGTCTCAGCCCCAGCATTTT. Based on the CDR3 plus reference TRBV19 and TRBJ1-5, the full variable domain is DGGITQSPKYLFRKEGQNVTLSCEQNLNHDAMYWYRQDPGQGLRLIYYSQIVNDFQKGDIAEGYSVSREKKESFPLTVTSAQKNPTAFYLCASSIDRESQPQHFGDGTRLSIL.

CDR3 nucleotides: TGTGCCAGCAGCGCGACAGGGGGGCAGCCCCAGCATTTT. Its translation: CASSATGGQPQHF. The chain links TRBV7-9 to TRBJ1-5, with 9 positions matching TRBD1. The CDR3 is made up of 13 amino acids. In germline, CDR1 is SEHNR, CDR2 FQNEAQ (reference sequence). With 5 bases clipped from V and 7 bases from J, the junction kept 3 bases outside the gene matches.

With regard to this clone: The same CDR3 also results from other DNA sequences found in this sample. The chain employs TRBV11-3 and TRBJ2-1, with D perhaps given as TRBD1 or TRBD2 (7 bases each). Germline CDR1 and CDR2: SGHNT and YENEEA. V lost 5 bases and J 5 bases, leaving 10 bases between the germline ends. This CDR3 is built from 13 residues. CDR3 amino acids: CASSPGGDNEQFF. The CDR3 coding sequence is TGTGCCAGCAGCCCAGGGGGGGACAATGAGCAGTTCTTC.

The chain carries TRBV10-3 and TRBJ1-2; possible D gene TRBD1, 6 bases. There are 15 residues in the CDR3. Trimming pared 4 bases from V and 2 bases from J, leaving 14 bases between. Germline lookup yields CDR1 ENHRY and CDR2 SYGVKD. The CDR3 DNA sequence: TGTGCCATCAGTGGCAGGGGATCCTTGAACTATGGCTACACCTTC. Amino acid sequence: CAISGRGSLNYGYTF.

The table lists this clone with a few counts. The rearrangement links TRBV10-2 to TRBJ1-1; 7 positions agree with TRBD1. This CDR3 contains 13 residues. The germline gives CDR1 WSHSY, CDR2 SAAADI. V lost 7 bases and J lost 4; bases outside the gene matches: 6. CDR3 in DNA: TGCGCCAGCACCAGGGGGGAGGGCACTGAAGCTTTCTTT. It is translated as CASTRGEGTEAFF.

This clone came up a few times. Here the CDR3 reads CASSPTRGSSDTQYF. The CDR3 DNA reads as TGTGCCAGCAGTCCCACCCGGGGAAGCTCAGATACGCAGTATTTT. The chain joins TRBV6-4 to TRBJ2-3; possible D gene TRBD2, 5 bases. CDR1 is MRHNA, CDR2 SNTAGT, per germline. The V gene lost 5 bases and the J gene lost 4 bases, with 16 bases spanning the gap. This CDR3 comprises 15 residues.

The CDR3 DNA follows: TGCGCCAGCAGCTTGGACAGTAGGGGTAACTATGGCTACACCTTC. Translating it yields CASSLDSRGNYGYTF. V is TRBV5-1 and J is TRBJ1-2, with a tentative D call TRBD1 (5 bases). The ends were cut back, 0 bases at V and 1 base at J, with 10 bases in the middle. There are 15 residues in the CDR3. CDR1 is SGHRS and CDR2 is YFSETQ in the germline V gene.